This T cell receptor beta chain was retrieved from a study of blood T cell repertoires in COVID-19. Study details: From the United States, Italy and Spain came samples of acute and convalescent COVID-19. The analysed material was cDNA or gDNA that came from T cells, B-cell-depleted T cells, or PBMCs.

Authors' analysis steps: Amplifying reference gene primers gave estimates of nucleated cell counts. Some clones are missing from TCRdb's copy, which holds only in-frame ones; the method was immunoSEQ multiplex PCR. V, J and clone size reflect that table, while D and trimming were determined from the DNA. The data show 81,000 or so clones, about 85% seen once. This clone was detected only once. This CDR3 spans 14 amino acids. Looked up from germline, CDR1 is SEHNR and CDR2 is FQNEAQ (reference sequence). The V end was cut by 3 bases, the J end by 8 bases, with 16 bases between. Sequencing was carried out using peripheral blood. This sequence joins TRBV7-9 and TRBJ1-2; no reliable D call. This clonotype originated in a woman in her sixties or seventies with active or convalescent COVID-19. CDR3 loop: CASSFQAPERGYTF. In DNA form, the CDR3 reads TGTGCCAGCAGCTTTCAGGCCCCAGAACGAGGCTACACCTTC. The entire variable domain, with the rest obtained from reference TRBV7-9 and TRBJ1-2, is as follows: DTGVSQNPRHKITKRGQNVTFRCDPISEHNRLYWYRQTLGQGPEFLTYFQNEAQLEKSRLLSDRFSAERPKGSFSTLEIQRTEQGDSAMYLCASSFQAPERGYTFGSGTRLTVV.